Listed below are T cell receptor beta chains from one sample, sequenced in a study of tumor T cells in aggressive B-cell lymphoma. Data came from immunoSEQ multiplex PCR; TCRdb stores just in-frame clones and leaves some out. This table holds 10,000 to 14,000 clones, about 88% found once. The material sequenced was tumor tissue. All receptors come from an adult with diffuse large B cell lymphoma. The CDR3 runs from the conserved cysteine through the conserved F or W. Each record gives: CDR3 protein, J gene, V gene.

CASSPTGSYEQYF	TRBJ2-7	TRBV19
CASTRTGMNTEAFF	TRBJ1-1	TRBV5-1
CASSAPGTLTYEQYF	TRBJ2-7	TRBV28
CSATGAFF	TRBJ1-1	TRBV20-1
CASNEGANVLTF	TRBJ2-6	TRBV19
CASSEALGGMNTEAFF	TRBJ1-1	TRBV6-1
CASSPQQGEDYGYTF	TRBJ1-2	TRBV28
CASSPSDRLGYTF	TRBJ1-2	TRBV7-8
CASSLVSRQITDTQYF	TRBJ2-3	TRBV5-6
CASAQLAGGAYEQYF	TRBJ2-7	TRBV28
CASSGEGVNTEAFF	TRBJ1-1	TRBV9
CASSFQVGLAGDAQFF	TRBJ2-1	TRBV5-6
CASSFSGSGTETQYF	TRBJ2-5	TRBV7-7
CASSSGANEQFF	TRBJ2-1	TRBV7-9
CASRDGQGAFEKLFF	TRBJ1-4	TRBV6-1
CASSPASGRPSTDTQYF	TRBJ2-3	TRBV28
CASSTGASNYGYTF	TRBJ1-2	TRBV28
CASSLAGNQPQHF	TRBJ1-5	TRBV5-4
CASSPPSGLRSTDTQYF	TRBJ2-3	TRBV18
CASSTATSYNEQFF	TRBJ2-1	TRBV5-6
CASSFITEAFF	TRBJ1-1	TRBV7-8
CASLGQSYEQYF	TRBJ2-7	TRBV6-1
CASSLSLRYSYNEQFF	TRBJ2-1	TRBV11-3
CASSLLTSGRADEQFF	TRBJ2-1	TRBV13
CASSFPTEQETQYF	TRBJ2-5	TRBV13
CASSLVQGSSGANVLTF	TRBJ2-6	TRBV5-6
CASTGQGLTGQFF	TRBJ2-1	TRBV2
CASSIGGSAYNEQFF	TRBJ2-1	TRBV19
CASSSRGGARNEQFF	TRBJ2-1	TRBV5-1
CASSPLGQGAFEQYF	TRBJ2-7	TRBV18
CASTNDGGINEQFF	TRBJ2-1	TRBV7-9
CASRWQGASNQLQHF	TRBJ1-5	TRBV27
CASSYYSGQQTQYF	TRBJ2-5	TRBV6-5
CAIRKHENTEAFF	TRBJ1-1	TRBV10-3
CASSQINRAYEQYF	TRBJ2-7	TRBV7-9
CASSTQATSYNEQFF	TRBJ2-1	TRBV5-1
CASSLAGGVGGYTF	TRBJ1-2	TRBV27
CASSPKKTSGISTDTQYF	TRBJ2-3	TRBV7-6
CASSFTATNEKLFF	TRBJ1-4	TRBV10-2
CASSRQPDYEQYF	TRBJ2-7	TRBV27
CASSEATGRETQYF	TRBJ2-5	TRBV10-1
CASSLDSSGNTIYF	TRBJ1-3	TRBV6-5
CASSLTGDTGELFF	TRBJ2-2	TRBV7-2
CAWFGVGTPGVRNTEAFF	TRBJ1-1	TRBV30
CASSVADTQYF	TRBJ2-3	TRBV2
CASSYGGNTDTQYF	TRBJ2-3	TRBV6-5
CATSRGSGGQETQYF	TRBJ2-5	TRBV15
CASDRTGELFF	TRBJ2-2	TRBV28
CASTASVEGGSEQYF	TRBJ2-7	TRBV28